These T cell receptor beta chains were read from a single sample in a study of beta chain features in type 1 diabetes. The assay was immunoSEQ multiplex PCR, and TCRdb's table has in-frame clones only and misses some. In the table there are more than 100,000 clones, 16% of which are singletons. Sequenced: central memory CD4+ T cells from blood. The receptors come from a man aged 25-45 years with type 1 diabetes. CDR3s include the opening cysteine and the closing phenylalanine or tryptophan. The order of the fields is V gene, D gene, clone size, J gene, CDR3 DNA, CDR3 protein. The D gene is left open where the match is weak. The size entry is marked missing in some rows and otherwise reads once, few, many or a size class.

V gene: TRBV29-1; D gene: .; clone size: few; J gene: TRBJ2-7; CDR3 DNA: TGCAGCGTATTACAAGGAGCCAACTCCTACGAGCAGTACTTC; CDR3 protein: CSVLQGANSYEQYF
V gene: TRBV5-1; D gene: TRBD1; clone size: few; J gene: TRBJ1-2; CDR3 DNA: TGCGCCAGCAGCCGGACAGGAAGTGGCTACACCTTC; CDR3 protein: CASSRTGSGYTF
V gene: TRBV11-2; D gene: .; clone size: .; J gene: TRBJ2-1; CDR3 DNA: TGTGCCAGCAGCTTACTCTGGACAGAGAAGTACAATGAGCAGTTCTTC; CDR3 protein: CASSLLWTEKYNEQFF
V gene: TRBV7-2; D gene: .; clone size: .; J gene: TRBJ1-2; CDR3 DNA: TGTGCCAGCAGCTTAGTTAGGATGGGAACGCATGGCTACACCTTC; CDR3 protein: CASSLVRMGTHGYTF
V gene: TRBV11-3; D gene: .; clone size: .; J gene: TRBJ2-3; CDR3 DNA: TGTGCCAGCAGCTTAGCAGATACAGATACGCAGTATTTT; CDR3 protein: CASSLADTDTQYF
V gene: TRBV18; D gene: .; clone size: .; J gene: TRBJ2-3; CDR3 DNA: TGTGCCAGCTCACCACGGGCACAGAGAAGCACAGATACGCAGTATTTT; CDR3 protein: CASSPRAQRSTDTQYF
V gene: TRBV19; D gene: TRBD1; clone size: .; J gene: TRBJ2-5; CDR3 DNA: TGTGCCAGTAGTGTGACAGGGGGAAGGGAGACCCAGTACTTC; CDR3 protein: CASSVTGGRETQYF
V gene: TRBV7-6; D gene: .; clone size: few; J gene: TRBJ2-3; CDR3 DNA: TGTGCCAGCAGCTTAGGGCTTGGACCAGATACGCAGTATTTT; CDR3 protein: CASSLGLGPDTQYF
V gene: TRBV10-3; D gene: .; clone size: .; J gene: TRBJ1-5; CDR3 DNA: TGTGCCATCAGTGAGTCCATCATTGAACAGCCCCAGCATTTT; CDR3 protein: CAISESIIEQPQHF
V gene: TRBV18; D gene: TRBD1; clone size: few; J gene: TRBJ1-2; CDR3 DNA: TGTGCCAGCTCACCGACAGGGCTGCAAGGCTACACCTTC; CDR3 protein: CASSPTGLQGYTF
V gene: TRBV19; D gene: .; clone size: many; J gene: TRBJ2-1; CDR3 DNA: TGTGCCAGTAGTATACAACGGGACGCCAATGAGCAGTTCTTC; CDR3 protein: CASSIQRDANEQFF